Sequencing of this TCR beta chain was carried out in a study of CD8 T cells in Susac syndrome. A quantity of about 0.5 to 1 ug RNA underwent reverse transcription using random hexamers. MiXCR was run by TCRdb on the immunoSEQ multiplex PCR reads, yielding one entry per CDR3 protein. The profile shows under 250,000 distinct CDR3 sequences, 93% of them singletons. The multiple sclerosis control group was made up of treatment-naive patients with stable or active relapsing-remitting disease. Negative isolation yielded the CD8+ and CD4+ T cells, while FACS enriched the TEMRA cells. The receptor was derived from a human donor with multiple sclerosis. Sequenced sample: CD4+ T cells from PBMCs.

The chain's CDR3 is CASIGVGQPQHF. CDR3 coding DNA: TGTGCCAGTATTGGGGTGGGTCAGCCCCAGCATTTT. V and J are TRBV19 and TRBJ1-5; D unclear. Trimming removed 7 bases at V and 6 bases at J, with 10 bases between. Germline V CDR1 and CDR2: LNHDA, SQIVND (reference sequence). There are 12 residues in the CDR3.